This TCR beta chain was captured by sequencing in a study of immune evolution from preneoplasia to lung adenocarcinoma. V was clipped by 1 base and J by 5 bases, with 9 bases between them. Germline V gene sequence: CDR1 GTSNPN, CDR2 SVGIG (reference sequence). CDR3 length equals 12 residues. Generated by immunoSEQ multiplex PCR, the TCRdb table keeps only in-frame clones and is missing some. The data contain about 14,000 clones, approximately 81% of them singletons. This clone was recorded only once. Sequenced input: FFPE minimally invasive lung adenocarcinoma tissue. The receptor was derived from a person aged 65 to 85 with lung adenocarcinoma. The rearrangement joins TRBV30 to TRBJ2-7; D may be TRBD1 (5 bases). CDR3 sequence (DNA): TGTGCCTGGAGTGAGGGGTTTAACGAGCAGTACTTC. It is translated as CAWSEGFNEQYF.